This TCR beta chain was sequenced in a study of blood T cells in healthy people across ages. The CDR3 has 13 amino acids. Germline CDR1 and CDR2: SGHVS and FNYEAQ. Trimming stripped 1 base from V and 8 bases from J, with 11 bases between. Turning to this clonotype: The antigen is not known.

Primers used in a second PCR of roughly 6 to 11 cycles were a sample-barcoded 5' primer and a J-beta primer mix. TCRdb itself ran the 5' RACE reads through MiXCR, one entry per CDR3 protein. The sample lists over 1,200,000 distinct CDR3 sequences; approximately 59% were seen once. Study results and limitations: In older individuals, TCR beta diversity per million T cells was lower, falling roughly linearly with age.

The origin of this receptor is a man between 18 and 29 years old in good health. The chain employs TRBV7-6 and TRBJ1-2, with D uncertain. Sequencing was carried out using blood. This chain's CDR3 is CASSLEVGLGYTF. In DNA form, the CDR3 reads TGTGCCAGCAGCTTAGAGGTTGGGTTAGGCTACACCTTC.